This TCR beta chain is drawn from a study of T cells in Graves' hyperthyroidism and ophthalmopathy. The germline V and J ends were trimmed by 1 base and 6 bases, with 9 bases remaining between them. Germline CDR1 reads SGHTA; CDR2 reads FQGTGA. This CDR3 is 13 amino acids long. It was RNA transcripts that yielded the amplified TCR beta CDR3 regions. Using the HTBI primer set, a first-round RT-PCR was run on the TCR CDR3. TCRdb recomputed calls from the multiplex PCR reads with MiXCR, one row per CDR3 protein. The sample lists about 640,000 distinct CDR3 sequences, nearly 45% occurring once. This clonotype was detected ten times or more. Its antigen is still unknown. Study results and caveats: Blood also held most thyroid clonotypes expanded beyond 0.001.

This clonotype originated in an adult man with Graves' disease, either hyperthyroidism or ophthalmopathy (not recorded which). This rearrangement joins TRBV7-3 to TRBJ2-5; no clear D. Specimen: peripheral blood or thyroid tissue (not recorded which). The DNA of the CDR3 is TGTGCCAGCAGCTTAATGGAGAGTCAGACCCAGTACTTC. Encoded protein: CASSLMESQTQYF.